This T cell receptor (beta chain) was recorded in a study of cytomegalovirus exposure and HLA in healthy donors. Notes on the study in general: Through in vitro validation, three CMV-associated chains were shown to be specific for CMV antigens.

Libraries were prepared by immunoSEQ multiplex PCR; TCRdb keeps only in-frame clonotypes and omits some of them. The data hold under 200,000 clones, with 95% to 96% observed a single time. About this clone: Antigen: not known.

This receptor was taken from a woman in her late teens or twenties in good health and CMV-seronegative. The specimen was PBMCs.

CDR3 sequence reads: CASSQDWLAGGRDTQYF. CDR3 bases: TGCGCCAGCAGCCAAGATTGGCTAGCGGGGGGGCGGGATACGCAGTATTTT. J is TRBJ2-3 and V is TRBV4-3; 12 positions match TRBD2. This CDR3 region has 17 residues. CDR1 is LGHNA, CDR2 YSLEER, per germline. With V trimmed by 0 bases and J by 6 bases, 7 bases remained unmatched.